The 21 T cell receptor beta chains below come from one sample, sequenced in a study of identical twins. TCRdb processed the 5' RACE reads anew with MiXCR; each CDR3 protein has one entry. Of hundreds of thousands of distinct CDR3 sequences listed, 6.1% were seen once; the top ten hold 1.5% to 2%. Sequencing was carried out using naive T cells sorted from blood. These TCRs come from a man in his late teens or twenties in good health.

This chain joins TRBV6-5 and TRBJ2-3; D is ambiguous. Germline assignment: CDR1 MNHEY and CDR2 SVGAGI. The V end was cut by 0 bases, the J end by 5 bases, with 9 bases between. CDR3 length: 14 residues. The CDR3 loop reads CASSYSGLEDTQYF. The DNA for the CDR3 is TGTGCCAGCAGTTACTCGGGATTAGAAGATACGCAGTATTTT.

This chain joins TRBV5-1 and TRBJ2-5, with TRBD2 matching over 9 bases. The germline CDR1 and CDR2 sequences are SGHRS and YFSETQ. There are 15 residues in the CDR3. V lost 6 bases to trimming and J lost 3 bases; unmatched junction nucleotides: 9. In nucleotides, the CDR3 is TGCGCCAGCAACCCTAGCGGGGCCAGAGAAGAGACCCAGTACTTC. This sequence encodes CASNPSGAREETQYF.

This clonotype was counted between two and nine times. V gene TRBV5-8 combines with J gene TRBJ2-4; 9 nucleotides match TRBD1. V was clipped by 3 bases and J by 9 bases; unmatched bases: 7. CDR1 and CDR2 (germline): SGHTS, YDEGEE. The CDR3 has 14 amino acids. CDR3 amino acids: CASSSRDRVAIQYF. The CDR3 bases are TGTGCCAGCAGCTCCCGGGACAGGGTGGCCATTCAGTACTTC.

This clonotype was detected many times. The chain has TRBV5-1 and TRBJ2-3; TRBD2 matches 7 bases. This CDR3 is 13 amino acids long. V trimming: 7 bases; J trimming: 2 bases; junction bases outside the gene matches: 4. Germline V gene data show CDR1 as SGHRS and CDR2 as YFSETQ. CDR3 amino acids: CASLAELTDTQYF. The CDR3 coding sequence is TGCGCCAGCCTAGCGGAGCTCACAGATACGCAGTATTTT.

The genes are TRBV20-1 and TRBJ2-3; 8 positions agree with TRBD2. This CDR3 is built from 14 residues. Unmatched junction bases numbered 10, after V lost 5 bases and J lost 6 bases. Germline V CDR1 and CDR2: DFQATT, SNEGSKA (reference sequence). The CDR3 here is CSAYVAGILDTQYF. The CDR3, as DNA: TGCAGTGCTTACGTAGCGGGAATTTTGGATACGCAGTATTTT.

CDR3 in DNA: TGCAGTGCCCGGGGGACTACTTCCTCCTACGAGCAGTACTTC. Its translation: CSARGTTSSYEQYF. The V and J genes are TRBV20-1 and TRBJ2-7, with 7 bases matching TRBD2. Germline CDR1 is DFQATT and CDR2 is SNEGSKA (reference sequence). The CDR3 contains 14 residues. Unmatched junction bases numbered 8, after V lost 6 bases and J lost 0 bases.

The sample holds many counts of this clonotype. The chain joins TRBV7-9 to TRBJ1-6; perhaps TRBD1 as D (5 bases). Germline CDR1 is SEHNR and CDR2 is FQNEAQ (reference sequence). V lost 6 bases, J lost 7 bases, and 10 bases lay in between. The CDR3 is made up of 13 amino acids. The CDR3 DNA is TGTGCCAGCAGTTCCGGGACGAATTCACCCCTCCACTTT. It translates to CASSSGTNSPLHF.

This clonotype was detected many times. This chain uses TRBV10-3 with TRBJ2-7, with a weak D call TRBD1 (5 bases). CDR1 and CDR2 from the germline V gene are ENHRY and SYGVKD. V was cut by 1 base and J by 2 bases, with 18 bases left in between. This CDR3 contains 17 residues. This chain's CDR3 is CAISEYMAGRTAYEQYF. The CDR3 DNA sequence: TGTGCCATCAGTGAGTATATGGCAGGGCGAACAGCCTACGAGCAGTACTTC.

The V call is TRBV7-9, the J call TRBJ2-7; D ambiguous. Germline V gene sequence: CDR1 SEHNR, CDR2 FQNEAQ (reference sequence). The V end was cut by 1 base, the J end by 6 bases, with 10 bases between. This CDR3 comprises 13 residues. The CDR3 region is CASSLDYMGEQYV. As DNA, the CDR3 is TGTGCCAGCAGCTTAGATTATATGGGCGAGCAGTACGTC.

This clonotype was detected a few times. This chain links TRBV7-9 with TRBJ2-7; either TRBD1 or TRBD2 may fit D (5 bases each). CDR1 and CDR2 from the germline V gene are SEHNR and FQNEAQ (reference sequence). This CDR3 is 15 amino acids long. V was trimmed by 1 base and J by 5 bases, leaving 15 bases between them. The CDR3: CASSLVGTSPDEQYF. The DNA for the CDR3 is TGTGCCAGCAGCTTAGTTGGGACGTCTCCGGACGAGCAGTACTTC.

J is TRBJ1-1 and V is TRBV29-1, with D perhaps TRBD1 (5 bases). The CDR3 is made up of 12 amino acids. Germline V gene sequence: CDR1 SQVTM, CDR2 ANQGSEA. The germline V and J ends were trimmed by 5 bases and 10 bases, with 17 bases remaining between them. Here the CDR3 DNA reads TGCAGCGTTTACACGGGGGGGGTAGTAGCTTTCTTT. Its protein is CSVYTGGVVAFF.

The V gene is TRBV28, the J gene TRBJ2-1; D might be TRBD2 (5 bases). This CDR3 contains 16 residues. Trimming took 2 bases from V and 0 from J, leaving 11 bases between them. Germline V gene data show CDR1 as MDHEN and CDR2 as SYDVKM. As DNA, the CDR3 is TGTGCCAGCAGTTTAGGTCCCGGGATCTCCTACAATGAGCAGTTCTTC. Translation: CASSLGPGISYNEQFF.

This clonotype was detected ten times or more. DNA for the CDR3: TGCGCCAGCAGCCAGGGACTAGCGGGAGATCTCCCCTACGAGCAGTACTTC. Protein: CASSQGLAGDLPYEQYF. This chain connects TRBV4-3 to TRBJ2-7; 14 positions agree with TRBD2. Per germline, CDR1 LGHNA and CDR2 YSLEER. V was pared by 3 bases and J by 2 bases, with 6 bases of the junction left unmatched. The CDR3 loop spans 17 amino acids.

The V call is TRBV6-4, the J call TRBJ1-1, with TRBD1 matching 9 bases. In germline, CDR1 is MRHNA, CDR2 SNTAGT. J was trimmed by 5 bases and V by 3 bases; bases with no gene match: 19. CDR3 length equals 19 residues. CDR3 coding DNA: TGTGCCAGCAGTGATCGGGGATGGTCTAAGACAGGGGGAGGGACTGAAGCTTTCTTT. Its translation is CASSDRGWSKTGGGTEAFF.

This clonotype was recorded at least ten times. V usage is TRBV6-2 or TRBV6-3 and J usage is TRBJ2-1, with TRBD2 identical over 7 bases. The CDR3 has 15 residues. V shed 1 base, J shed 2 bases, and the junction held 2 bases outside the gene matches. Germline CDR1 is MNHEY and CDR2 is SVGEGT. The CDR3 loop is CASSYLGTTYNEQFF. The CDR3 nucleotides read TGTGCCAGCAGTTACTTAGGGACTACCTACAATGAGCAGTTCTTC.

This chain joins TRBV24-1 and TRBJ2-3; a weak D match, TRBD2 (6 bases). The CDR3 runs to 16 residues. Deletions cut 3 bases from V and 0 bases from J, with 12 bases between. Germline V gene lookup returns CDR1 KGHDR and CDR2 SFDVKD. CDR3 sequence (DNA): TGTGCCACCAGTGATCACCCGGGGGTCAGCACAGATACGCAGTATTTT. This encodes CATSDHPGVSTDTQYF.

The chain uses TRBV3-1 and TRBJ2-5; 8 nucleotides match TRBD1. CDR3 length: 15 amino acids. The V segment lost 1 base and the J segment 5 bases; nucleotides outside the gene matches: 6. Per germline, CDR1 LGHDT and CDR2 YNNKEL (reference sequence). CDR3 sequence: CASSQGGQVPETQYF. In DNA, the CDR3 is TGTGCCAGCAGCCAAGGGGGACAGGTGCCGGAGACCCAGTACTTC.

This clonotype has at least ten counts. V usage is TRBV4-1 and J usage is TRBJ2-1, with TRBD2 matching 15 bases. This CDR3 has 17 amino acids. Germline-derived CDR1 and CDR2 are MGHRA and YSYEKL. Losses at the gene ends were 0 bases for V and 4 bases for J; bases not matched to a gene: 1. CDR3 nucleotide sequence: TGCGCCAGCAGCCAAGATGGACTAGCGGGAGGGTACAATGAGCAGTTCTTC. Translation gives CASSQDGLAGGYNEQFF.

This clonotype has ten or more counts. The chain recombines TRBV29-1 with TRBJ2-1; D unresolved. The germline V gene encodes CDR1 SQVTM and CDR2 ANQGSEA. V lost 7 bases to trimming and J lost 5 bases, with 6 bases between them. The CDR3 sequence is 10 residues long. The CDR3 region is CSAANNEQFF. Here the CDR3 DNA reads TGCAGCGCTGCTAACAATGAGCAGTTCTTC.

J is TRBJ1-1 and V is TRBV6-1; D remains unclear. V gave up 6 bases and J gave up 5 bases, with 13 bases separating them. This CDR3 is 13 amino acids long. In germline, CDR1 is MNHNS, CDR2 SASEGT. CDR3 sequence (DNA): TGTGCCAGCAGGGACCCATCGCTGACTGAAGCTTTCTTT. Residues: CASRDPSLTEAFF.

J is TRBJ2-1 and V is TRBV4-1; D remains ambiguous. CDR3 length equals 15 residues. Germline lookup yields CDR1 MGHRA and CDR2 YSYEKL. Trimming took off 4 bases at V and 7 bases at J, with 17 bases between the two ends. CDR3 DNA sequence: TGCGCCAGCAGCCCCCTGCGTCTGGCAGTAAATGAGCAGTTCTTC. Encoded protein: CASSPLRLAVNEQFF.